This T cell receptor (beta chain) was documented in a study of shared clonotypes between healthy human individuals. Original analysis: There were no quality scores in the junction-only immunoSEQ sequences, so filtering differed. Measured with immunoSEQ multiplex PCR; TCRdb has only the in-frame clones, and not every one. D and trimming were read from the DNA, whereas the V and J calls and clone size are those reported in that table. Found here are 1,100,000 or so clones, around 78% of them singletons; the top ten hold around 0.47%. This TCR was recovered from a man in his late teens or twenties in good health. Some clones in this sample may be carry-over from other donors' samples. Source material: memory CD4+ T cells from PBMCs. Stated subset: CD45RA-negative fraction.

This CDR3 is CASSLYPSGGRIPYEQYF. The CDR3, as DNA: TGTGCCAGCAGCTTATACCCCAGCGGCGGGAGGATTCCCTACGAGCAGTACTTC. The chain links TRBV5-4 to TRBJ2-7; 8 nucleotides match TRBD2. Trimming cost V 2 bases and J 2 bases; bases outside gene matches: 15. Germline CDR1 and CDR2: SGHNT and YYREEE (reference sequence). This CDR3 is built from 18 residues.